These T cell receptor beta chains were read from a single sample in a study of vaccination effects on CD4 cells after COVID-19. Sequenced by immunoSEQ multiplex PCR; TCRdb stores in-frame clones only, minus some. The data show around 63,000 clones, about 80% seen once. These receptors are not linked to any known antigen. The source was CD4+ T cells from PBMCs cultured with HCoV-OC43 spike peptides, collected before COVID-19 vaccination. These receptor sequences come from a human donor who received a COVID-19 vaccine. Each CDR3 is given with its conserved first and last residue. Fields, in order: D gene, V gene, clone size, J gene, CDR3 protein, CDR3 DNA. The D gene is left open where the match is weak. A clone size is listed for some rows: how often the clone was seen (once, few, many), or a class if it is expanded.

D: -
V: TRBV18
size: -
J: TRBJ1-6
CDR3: CASSPSNGGGSYSPLHF
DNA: TGTGCCAGCTCACCCAGTAACGGGGGCGGCTCGTATTCACCCCTCCACTTT

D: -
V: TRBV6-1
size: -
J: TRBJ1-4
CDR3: CASTEKSAWESEKLFF
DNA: TGTGCCAGCACTGAGAAGTCAGCCTGGGAGAGTGAAAAACTGTTTTTT

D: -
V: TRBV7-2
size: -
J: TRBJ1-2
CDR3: CASSLAREYGYTF
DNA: TGTGCCAGCAGCTTAGCCAGGGAGTATGGCTACACCTTC

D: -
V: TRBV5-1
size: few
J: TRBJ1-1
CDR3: CASSTTRGSNTEAFF
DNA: TGCGCCAGCAGCACGACCCGGGGCTCTAACACTGAAGCTTTCTTT

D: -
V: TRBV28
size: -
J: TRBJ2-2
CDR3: CASSLGIGELFF
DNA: TGTGCCAGCAGTTTAGGGATCGGGGAGCTGTTTTTT

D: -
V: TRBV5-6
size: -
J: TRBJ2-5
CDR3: CASSFGGETQYF
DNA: TGTGCCAGCAGCTTTGGAGGGGAGACCCAGTACTTC

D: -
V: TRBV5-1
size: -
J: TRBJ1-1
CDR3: CASSLARGNTEAFF
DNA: TGCGCCAGCAGCTTGGCCAGGGGGAACACTGAAGCTTTCTTT

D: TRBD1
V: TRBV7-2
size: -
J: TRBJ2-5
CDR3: CASSFDRAETQYF
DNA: TGTGCCAGCAGCTTCGACAGGGCGGAGACCCAGTACTTC

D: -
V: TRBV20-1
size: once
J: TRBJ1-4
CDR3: CSASKGRGVEKLFF
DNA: TGCAGTGCTAGTAAGGGCAGGGGCGTTGAAAAACTGTTTTTT

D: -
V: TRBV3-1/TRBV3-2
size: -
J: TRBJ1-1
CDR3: CASSQGGDGNTEAFF
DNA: TGTGCCAGCAGCCAGGGGGGTGATGGGAACACTGAAGCTTTCTTT

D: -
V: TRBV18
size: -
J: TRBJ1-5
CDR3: CASSENSNQPQHF
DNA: TGTGCCAGCTCAGAAAATAGCAATCAGCCCCAGCATTTT

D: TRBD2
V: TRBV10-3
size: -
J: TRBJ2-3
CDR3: CAIRSGGPTDTQYF
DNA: TGTGCCATCAGAAGCGGGGGCCCCACAGATACGCAGTATTTT

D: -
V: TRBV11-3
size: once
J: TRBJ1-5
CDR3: CASSLDRWGTRAAQHF
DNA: TGTGCCAGCAGCTTAGATCGGTGGGGAACAAGAGCGGCCCAGCATTTT

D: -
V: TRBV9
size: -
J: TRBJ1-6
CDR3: CASSAQFNSYNSPLHF
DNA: TGTGCCAGCAGTGCCCAATTCAACTCCTATAATTCACCCCTCCACTTT

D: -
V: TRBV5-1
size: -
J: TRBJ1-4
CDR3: CASSLAWGTNEKLFF
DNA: TGCGCCAGCAGCTTGGCCTGGGGCACTAATGAAAAACTGTTTTTT

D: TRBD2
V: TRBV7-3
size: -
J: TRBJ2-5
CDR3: CASSPTSGEGETQYF
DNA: TGTGCCAGCAGCCCGACTAGCGGGGAGGGGGAGACCCAGTACTTC

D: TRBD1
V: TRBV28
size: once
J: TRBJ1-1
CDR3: CASSFPGGNTEAFF
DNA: TGTGCCAGCAGTTTTCCAGGGGGGAACACTGAAGCTTTCTTT

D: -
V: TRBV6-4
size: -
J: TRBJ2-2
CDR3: CASASGNSNTGELFF
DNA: TGTGCCAGCGCCTCCGGGAACTCGAACACCGGGGAGCTGTTTTTT

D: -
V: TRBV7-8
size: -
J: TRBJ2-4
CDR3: CASTPGIATIAKNIQYF
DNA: TGTGCCAGCACCCCGGGTATAGCCACTATAGCCAAAAACATTCAGTACTTC

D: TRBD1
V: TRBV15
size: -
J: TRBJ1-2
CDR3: CATSRDLGDRVWGYTF
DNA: TGTGCCACCAGCAGAGATCTAGGGGACAGGGTGTGGGGCTACACCTTC

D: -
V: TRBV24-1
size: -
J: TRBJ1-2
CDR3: CATSDPRGTYGYTF
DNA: TGTGCCACCAGTGACCCCAGGGGCACCTATGGCTACACCTTC

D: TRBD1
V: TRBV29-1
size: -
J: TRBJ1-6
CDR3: CSVQTDREPLHF
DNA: TGCAGCGTTCAAACCGACAGGGAGCCCCTCCACTTT

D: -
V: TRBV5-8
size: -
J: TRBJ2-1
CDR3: CASPIFWGSEVNEQFF
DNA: TGTGCCAGCCCCATTTTCTGGGGGAGTGAAGTCAATGAGCAGTTCTTC

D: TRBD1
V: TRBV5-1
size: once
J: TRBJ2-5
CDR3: CASSLQGPKETQYF
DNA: TGCGCCAGCAGCTTACAGGGGCCAAAAGAGACCCAGTACTTC

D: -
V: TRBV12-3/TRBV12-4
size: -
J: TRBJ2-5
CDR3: CASNEGETQYF
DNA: TGTGCCAGCAATGAGGGGGAGACCCAGTACTTC

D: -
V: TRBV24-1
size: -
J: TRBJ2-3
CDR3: CATSDYQATDTQYF
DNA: TGTGCCACCAGTGATTACCAGGCAACAGATACGCAGTATTTT

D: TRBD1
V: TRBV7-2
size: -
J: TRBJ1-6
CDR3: CASSPTGTGAGSPLHF
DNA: TGTGCCAGCAGTCCGACCGGGACAGGGGCCGGTTCACCCCTCCACTTT

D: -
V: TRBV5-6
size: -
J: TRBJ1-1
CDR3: CASSGQAHTEAFF
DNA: TGTGCCAGCAGCGGTCAGGCGCACACTGAAGCTTTCTTT

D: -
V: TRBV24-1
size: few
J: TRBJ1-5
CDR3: CATSGGTAFNQPQHF
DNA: TGTGCCACCAGTGGGGGGACGGCGTTCAATCAGCCCCAGCATTTT

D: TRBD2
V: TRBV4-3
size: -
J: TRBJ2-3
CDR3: CASSQAGTSGPDTQYF
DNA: TGCGCCAGCAGCCAAGCTGGGACTAGTGGCCCCGATACGCAGTATTTT

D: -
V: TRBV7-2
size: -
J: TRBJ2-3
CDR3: CASSLGSAGSSTDTQYF
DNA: TGTGCCAGCAGCTTAGGATCGGCGGGGTCTAGCACAGATACGCAGTATTTT

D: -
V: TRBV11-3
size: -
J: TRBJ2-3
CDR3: CASSLDTDTQYF
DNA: TGTGCCAGCAGCTTAGACACAGATACGCAGTATTTT

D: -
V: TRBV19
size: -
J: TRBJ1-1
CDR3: CASSTLPAGGTEAFF
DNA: TGTGCCAGTAGTACCCTCCCCGCCGGGGGCACTGAAGCTTTCTTT

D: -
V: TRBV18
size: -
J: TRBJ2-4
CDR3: CASSPSQGSDIQYF
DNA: TGTGCCAGCTCACCATCCCAGGGATCGGACATTCAGTACTTC

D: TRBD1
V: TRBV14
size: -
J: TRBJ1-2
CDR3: CASSWSTGNGYTF
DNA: TGTGCCAGCAGCTGGTCGACAGGGAATGGCTACACCTTC

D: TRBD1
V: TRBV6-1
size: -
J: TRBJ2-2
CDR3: CASSRDSRYGELFF
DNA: TGTGCCAGCAGTCGGGACAGCCGGTACGGGGAGCTGTTTTTT

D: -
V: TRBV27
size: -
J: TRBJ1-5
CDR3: CASSPLLEDKGYSNQPQHF
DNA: TGTGCCAGCAGTCCCCTGTTAGAGGACAAAGGATATAGCAATCAGCCCCAGCATTTT

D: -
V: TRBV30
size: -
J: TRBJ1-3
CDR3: CAWRDSPGNTIYF
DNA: TGTGCCTGGAGGGACAGTCCTGGAAACACCATATATTTT

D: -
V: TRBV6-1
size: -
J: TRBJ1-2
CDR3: CASSESLNYGYTF
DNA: TGTGCCAGCAGTGAATCCCTTAACTATGGCTACACCTTC

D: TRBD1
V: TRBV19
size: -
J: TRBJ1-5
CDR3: CASSRTGGGNQPQHF
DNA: TGTGCCAGTAGTCGGACAGGGGGAGGCAATCAGCCCCAGCATTTT

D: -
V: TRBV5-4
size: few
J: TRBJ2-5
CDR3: CASSLKGRETQYF
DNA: TGTGCCAGCAGCTTAAAGGGGCGGGAGACCCAGTACTTC

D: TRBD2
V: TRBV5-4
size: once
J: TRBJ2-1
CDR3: CASSEKAGQNNEQFF
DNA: TGTGCCAGCAGCGAGAAAGCGGGGCAGAACAATGAGCAGTTCTTC

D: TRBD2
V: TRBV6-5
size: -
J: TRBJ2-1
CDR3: CASNGAGALLGEQFF
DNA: TGTGCCAGCAACGGAGCGGGGGCCCTCCTGGGTGAGCAGTTCTTC

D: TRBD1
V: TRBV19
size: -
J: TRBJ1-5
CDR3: CASRRQGLGNQPQHF
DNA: TGTGCCAGTAGGCGACAGGGATTGGGCAATCAGCCCCAGCATTTT

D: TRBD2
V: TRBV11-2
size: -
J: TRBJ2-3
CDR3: CAGALAVTDTQYF
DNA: TGTGCCGGGGCACTAGCGGTCACAGATACGCAGTATTTT

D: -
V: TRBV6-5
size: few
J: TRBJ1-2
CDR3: CASSSSLYGYTF
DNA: TGTGCCAGCAGTTCTAGTCTGTATGGCTACACCTTC

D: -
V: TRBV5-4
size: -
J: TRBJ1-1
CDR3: CASSLEVGGWTEAFF
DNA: TGTGCCAGCAGCTTGGAAGTCGGGGGCTGGACTGAAGCTTTCTTT

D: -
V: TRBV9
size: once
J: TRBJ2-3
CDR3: CASSGLSTDTQYF
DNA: TGTGCCAGCAGCGGGCTTAGCACAGATACGCAGTATTTT

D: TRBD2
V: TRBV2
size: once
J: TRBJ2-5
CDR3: CASRVGSGGETQYF
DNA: TGTGCCAGCAGAGTCGGCAGCGGGGGAGAGACCCAGTACTTC

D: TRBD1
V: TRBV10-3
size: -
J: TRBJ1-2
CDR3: CAIRQGGTGIYGYTF
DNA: TGTGCCATCAGGCAGGGGGGGACAGGGATCTATGGCTACACCTTC

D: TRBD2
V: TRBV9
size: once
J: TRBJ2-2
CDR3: CASSVGTRFSGELFF
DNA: TGTGCCAGCAGCGTTGGGACTAGATTCTCCGGGGAGCTGTTTTTT

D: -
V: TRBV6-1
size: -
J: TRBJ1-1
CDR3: CASREALNTEAFF
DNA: TGTGCCAGCAGAGAAGCCCTGAACACTGAAGCTTTCTTT

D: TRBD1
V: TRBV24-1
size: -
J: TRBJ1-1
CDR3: CATSGTGEGNTEAFF
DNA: TGTGCCACCAGTGGGACAGGGGAAGGTAACACTGAAGCTTTCTTT